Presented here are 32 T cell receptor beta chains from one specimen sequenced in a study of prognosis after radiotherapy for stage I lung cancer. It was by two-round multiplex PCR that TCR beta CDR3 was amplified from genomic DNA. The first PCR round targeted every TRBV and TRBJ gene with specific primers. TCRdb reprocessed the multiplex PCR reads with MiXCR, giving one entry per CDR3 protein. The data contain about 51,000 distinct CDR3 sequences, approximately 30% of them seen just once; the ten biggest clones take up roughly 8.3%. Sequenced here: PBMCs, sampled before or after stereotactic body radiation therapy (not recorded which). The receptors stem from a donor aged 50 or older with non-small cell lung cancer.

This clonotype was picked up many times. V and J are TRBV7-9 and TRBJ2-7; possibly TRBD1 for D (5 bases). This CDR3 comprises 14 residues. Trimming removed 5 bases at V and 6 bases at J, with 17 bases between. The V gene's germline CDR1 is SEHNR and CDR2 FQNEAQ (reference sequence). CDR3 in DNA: TGTGCCAGCAGCCCCGGCAGGGCCTCCACCGAGCAGTACTTC. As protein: CASSPGRASTEQYF.

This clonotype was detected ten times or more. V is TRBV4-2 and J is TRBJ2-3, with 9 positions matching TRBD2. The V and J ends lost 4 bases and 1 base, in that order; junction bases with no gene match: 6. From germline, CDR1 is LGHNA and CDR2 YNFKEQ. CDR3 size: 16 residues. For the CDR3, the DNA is TGTGCCAGCAGCCTACGACTAGCGGATGGCACAGATACGCAGTATTTT. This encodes CASSLRLADGTDTQYF.

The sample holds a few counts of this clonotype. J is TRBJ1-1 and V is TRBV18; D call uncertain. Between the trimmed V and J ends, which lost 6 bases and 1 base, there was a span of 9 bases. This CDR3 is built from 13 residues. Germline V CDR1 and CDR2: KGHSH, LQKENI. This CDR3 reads CASSTMGNTEAFF. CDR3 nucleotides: TGTGCCAGCTCCACTATGGGGAACACTGAAGCTTTCTTT.

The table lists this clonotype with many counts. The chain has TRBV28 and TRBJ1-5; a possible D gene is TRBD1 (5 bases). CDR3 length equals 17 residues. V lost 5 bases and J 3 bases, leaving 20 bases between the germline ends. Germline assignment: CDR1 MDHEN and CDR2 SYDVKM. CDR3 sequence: CASSTILRGADNQPQHF. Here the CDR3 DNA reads TGTGCCAGCAGTACTATTTTACGCGGGGCGGACAATCAGCCCCAGCATTTT.

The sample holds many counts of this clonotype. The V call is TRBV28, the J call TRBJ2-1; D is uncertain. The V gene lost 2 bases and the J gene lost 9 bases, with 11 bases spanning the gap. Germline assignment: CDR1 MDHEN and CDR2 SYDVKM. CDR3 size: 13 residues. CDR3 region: CASSLTNVGEQFF. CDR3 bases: TGTGCCAGCAGTTTAACCAACGTGGGTGAGCAGTTCTTC.

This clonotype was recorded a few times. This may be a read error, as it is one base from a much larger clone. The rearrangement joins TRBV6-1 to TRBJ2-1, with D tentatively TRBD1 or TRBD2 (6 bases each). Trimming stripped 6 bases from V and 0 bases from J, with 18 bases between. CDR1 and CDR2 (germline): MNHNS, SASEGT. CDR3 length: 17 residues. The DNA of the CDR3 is TGTGCCAGCAGCTCACTGGAACGGGGGCGCTCCTACAATGAGCAGTTCTTC. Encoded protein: CASSSLERGRSYNEQFF.

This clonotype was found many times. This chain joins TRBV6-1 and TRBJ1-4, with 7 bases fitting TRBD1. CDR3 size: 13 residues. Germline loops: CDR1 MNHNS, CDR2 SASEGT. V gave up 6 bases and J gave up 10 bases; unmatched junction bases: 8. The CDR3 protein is CASRDRERGKLFF. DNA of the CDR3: TGTGCCAGCAGAGACAGGGAACGGGGAAAACTGTTTTTT.

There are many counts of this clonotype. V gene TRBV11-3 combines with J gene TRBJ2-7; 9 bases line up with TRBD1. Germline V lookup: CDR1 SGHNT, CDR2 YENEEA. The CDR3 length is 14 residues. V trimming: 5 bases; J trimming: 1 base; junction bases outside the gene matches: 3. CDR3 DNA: TGTGCCAGCAGCCGAGGACAGGGGTCCTACGAGCAGTACTTC. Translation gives CASSRGQGSYEQYF.

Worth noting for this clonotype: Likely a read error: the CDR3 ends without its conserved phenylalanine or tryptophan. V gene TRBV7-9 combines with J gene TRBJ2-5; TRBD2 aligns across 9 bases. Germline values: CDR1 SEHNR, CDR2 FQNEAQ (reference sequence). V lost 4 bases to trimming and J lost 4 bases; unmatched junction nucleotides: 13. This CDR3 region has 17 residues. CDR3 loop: CASSSRGLAVRRETQYS. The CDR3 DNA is TGTGCCAGCAGCTCCCGGGGACTAGCCGTACGGAGAGAGACCCAGTACTCC.

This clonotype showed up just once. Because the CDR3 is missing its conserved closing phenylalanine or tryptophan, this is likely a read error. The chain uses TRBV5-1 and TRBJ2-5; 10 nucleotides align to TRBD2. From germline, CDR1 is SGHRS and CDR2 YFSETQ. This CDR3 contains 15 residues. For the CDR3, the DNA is TGCGCCAGCGGCTTCAGCGGGAGGGCCGAGGAGACCCAGTACTCC. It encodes CASGFSGRAEETQYS.

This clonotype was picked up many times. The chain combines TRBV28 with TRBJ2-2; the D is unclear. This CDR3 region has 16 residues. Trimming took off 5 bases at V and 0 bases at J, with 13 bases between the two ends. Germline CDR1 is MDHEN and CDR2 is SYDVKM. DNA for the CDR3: TGTGCCAGCAGTACAAGGTGGCCCACGAACACCGGGGAGCTGTTTTTT. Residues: CASSTRWPTNTGELFF.

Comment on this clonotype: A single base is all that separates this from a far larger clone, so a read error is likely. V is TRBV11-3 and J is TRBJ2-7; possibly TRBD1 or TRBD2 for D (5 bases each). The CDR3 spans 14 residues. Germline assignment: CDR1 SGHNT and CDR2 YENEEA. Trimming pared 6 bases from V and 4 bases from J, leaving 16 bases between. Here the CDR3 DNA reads TGTGCCAGCAGTAGGGGTTCGGGACGGTACGAGCAGTACTTC. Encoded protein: CASSRGSGRYEQYF.

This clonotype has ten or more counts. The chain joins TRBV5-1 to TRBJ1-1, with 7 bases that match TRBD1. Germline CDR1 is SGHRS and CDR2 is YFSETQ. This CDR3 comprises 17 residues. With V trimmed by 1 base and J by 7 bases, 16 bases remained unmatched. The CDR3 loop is CASSLTRGGLRTGEAFF. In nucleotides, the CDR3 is TGCGCCAGCAGCTTGACTCGGGGGGGCCTCCGGACAGGTGAAGCTTTCTTT.

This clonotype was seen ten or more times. Written as DNA, the CDR3 is TGTGCCAGCAGTCAACAGGGGGATCAGCCCCAGCATTTT. Protein sequence: CASSQQGDQPQHF. J is TRBJ1-5 and V is TRBV12-3 or TRBV12-4, with 8 bases lining up with TRBD1. This CDR3 has 13 amino acids. V lost 5 bases, J lost 5 bases, and 2 bases stayed unmatched.

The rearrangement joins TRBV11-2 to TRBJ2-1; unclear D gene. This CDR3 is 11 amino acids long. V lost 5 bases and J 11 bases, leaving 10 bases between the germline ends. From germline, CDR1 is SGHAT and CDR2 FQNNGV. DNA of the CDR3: TGTGCCAGCAGCGCTGTATCTAAGCAGTTCTTC. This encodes CASSAVSKQFF.

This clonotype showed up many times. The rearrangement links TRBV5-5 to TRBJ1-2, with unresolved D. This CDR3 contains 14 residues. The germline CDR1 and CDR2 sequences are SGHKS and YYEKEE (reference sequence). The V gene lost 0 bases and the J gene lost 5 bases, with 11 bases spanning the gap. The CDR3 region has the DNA TGTGCCAGCAGCTTGGCCTCGCGCCAGTATGGCTACACCTTC. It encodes CASSLASRQYGYTF. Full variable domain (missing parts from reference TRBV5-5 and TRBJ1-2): DAGVTQSPTHLIKTRGQQVTLRCSPISGHKSVSWYQQVLGQGPQFIFQYYEKEERGRGNFPDRFSARQFPNYSSELNVNALLLGDSALYLCASSLASRQYGYTFGSGTRLTVV.

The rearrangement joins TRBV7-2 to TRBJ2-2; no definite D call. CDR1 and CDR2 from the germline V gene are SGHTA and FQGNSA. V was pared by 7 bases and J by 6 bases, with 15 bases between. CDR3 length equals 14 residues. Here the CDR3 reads CASTLVPVPGELFF. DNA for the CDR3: TGTGCCAGCACCCTAGTTCCCGTTCCCGGGGAGCTGTTTTTT.

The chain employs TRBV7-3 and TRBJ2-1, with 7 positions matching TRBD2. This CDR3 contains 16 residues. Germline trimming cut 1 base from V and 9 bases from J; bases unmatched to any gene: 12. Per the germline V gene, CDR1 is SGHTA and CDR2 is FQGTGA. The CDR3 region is CASSLRGSGPTGEQFF. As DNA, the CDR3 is TGTGCCAGCAGCTTAAGGGGTAGCGGGCCCACGGGTGAGCAGTTCTTC.

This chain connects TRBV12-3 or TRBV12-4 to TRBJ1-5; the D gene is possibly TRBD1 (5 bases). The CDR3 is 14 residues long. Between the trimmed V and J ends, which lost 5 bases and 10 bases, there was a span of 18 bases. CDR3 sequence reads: CASSKARGGHPQHF. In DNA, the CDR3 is TGTGCCAGCAGTAAAGCAAGGGGCGGTCATCCCCAGCATTTT.

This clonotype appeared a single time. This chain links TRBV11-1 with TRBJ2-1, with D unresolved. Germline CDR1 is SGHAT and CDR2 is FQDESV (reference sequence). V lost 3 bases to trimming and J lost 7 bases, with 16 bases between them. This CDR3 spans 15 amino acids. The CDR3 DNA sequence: TGTGCCAGCAGCTTCCCAACCGGGCGAGGTAATGAGCAGTTCTTC. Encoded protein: CASSFPTGRGNEQFF.

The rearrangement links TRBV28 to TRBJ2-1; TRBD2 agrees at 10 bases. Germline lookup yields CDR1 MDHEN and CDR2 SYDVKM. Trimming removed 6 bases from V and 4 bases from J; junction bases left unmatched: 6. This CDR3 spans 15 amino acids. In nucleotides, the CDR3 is TGTGCCAGCAGGGCTAGCGGGAGAGGGTACAATGAGCAGTTCTTC. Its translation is CASRASGRGYNEQFF.

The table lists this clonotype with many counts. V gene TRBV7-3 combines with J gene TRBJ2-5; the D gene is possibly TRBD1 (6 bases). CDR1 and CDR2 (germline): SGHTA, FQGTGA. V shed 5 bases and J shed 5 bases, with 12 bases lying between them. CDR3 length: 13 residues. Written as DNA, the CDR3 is TGTGCCAGCAGCACCCAGAGGGGGGAGACCCAGTACTTC. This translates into CASSTQRGETQYF. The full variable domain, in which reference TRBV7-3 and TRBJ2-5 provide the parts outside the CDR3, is GAGVSQTPSNKVTEKGKYVELRCDPISGHTALYWYRQSLGQGPEFLIYFQGTGAADDSGLPNDRFFAVRPEGSVSTLKIQRTERGDSAVYLCASSTQRGETQYFGPGTRLLVL.

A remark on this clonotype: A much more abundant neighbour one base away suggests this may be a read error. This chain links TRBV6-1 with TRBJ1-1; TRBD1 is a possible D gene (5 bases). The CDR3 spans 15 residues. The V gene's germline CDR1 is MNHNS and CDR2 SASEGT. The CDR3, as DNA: TGTGCCAGCAGGGACTCTGGGGGACTGAACACTGGAGCTTTCTTT. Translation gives CASRDSGGLNTGAFF.

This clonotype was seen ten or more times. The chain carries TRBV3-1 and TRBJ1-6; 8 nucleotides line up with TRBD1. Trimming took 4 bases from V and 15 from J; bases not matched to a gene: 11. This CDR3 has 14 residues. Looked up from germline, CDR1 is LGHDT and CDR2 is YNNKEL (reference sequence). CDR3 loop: CASSPLLTGVGLHF. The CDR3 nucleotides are TGTGCCAGCAGCCCCCTCTTGACAGGGGTGGGCCTCCACTTT.

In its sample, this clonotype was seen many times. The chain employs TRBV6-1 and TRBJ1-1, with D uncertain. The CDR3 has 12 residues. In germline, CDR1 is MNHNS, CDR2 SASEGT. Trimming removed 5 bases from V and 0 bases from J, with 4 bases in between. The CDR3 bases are TGTGCCAGCAGTAAAGTGAACACTGAAGCTTTCTTT. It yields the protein CASSKVNTEAFF.

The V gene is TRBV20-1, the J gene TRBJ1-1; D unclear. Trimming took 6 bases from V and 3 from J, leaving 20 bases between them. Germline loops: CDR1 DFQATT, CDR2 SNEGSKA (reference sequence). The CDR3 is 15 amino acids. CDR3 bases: TGCAGTGCCCGACCTCAGAGTCTGGAGGACACTGAAGCTTTCTTT. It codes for CSARPQSLEDTEAFF.

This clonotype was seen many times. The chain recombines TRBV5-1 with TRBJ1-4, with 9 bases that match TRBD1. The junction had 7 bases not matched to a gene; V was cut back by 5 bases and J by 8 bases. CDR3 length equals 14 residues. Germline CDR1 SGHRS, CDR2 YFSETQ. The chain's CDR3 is CASSHRGLGEKLFF. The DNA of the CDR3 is TGCGCCAGCAGTCACAGGGGGCTGGGGGAAAAACTGTTTTTT.

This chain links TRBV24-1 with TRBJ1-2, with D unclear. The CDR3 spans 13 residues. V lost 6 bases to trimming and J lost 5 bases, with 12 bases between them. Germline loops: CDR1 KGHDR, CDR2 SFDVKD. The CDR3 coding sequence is TGTGCCACCAGTCAGCAGTTTGATTATGGCTACACCTTC. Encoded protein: CATSQQFDYGYTF.

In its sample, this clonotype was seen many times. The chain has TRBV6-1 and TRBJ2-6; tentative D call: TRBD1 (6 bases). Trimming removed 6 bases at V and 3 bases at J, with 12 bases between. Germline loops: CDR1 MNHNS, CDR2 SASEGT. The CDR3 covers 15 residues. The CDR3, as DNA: TGTGCCAGCAGAAGACAGGATCGTGGGGCCAACGTCCTGACTTTC. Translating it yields CASRRQDRGANVLTF.

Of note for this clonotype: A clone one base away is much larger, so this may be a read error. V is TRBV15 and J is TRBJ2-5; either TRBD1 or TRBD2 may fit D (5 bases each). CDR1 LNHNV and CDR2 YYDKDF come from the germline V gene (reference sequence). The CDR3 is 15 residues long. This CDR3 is CATRRDWQGRETQYF. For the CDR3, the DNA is TGTGCCACCAGAAGAGATTGGCAGGGACGAGAGACCCAGTACTTC.

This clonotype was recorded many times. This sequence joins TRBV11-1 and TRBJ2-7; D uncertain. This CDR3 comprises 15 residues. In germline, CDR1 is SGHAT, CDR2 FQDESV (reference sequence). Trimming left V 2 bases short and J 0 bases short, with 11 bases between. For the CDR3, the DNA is TGTGCCAGCAGCTTATTCCTGTCCAGCTCCTACGAGCAGTACTTC. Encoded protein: CASSLFLSSSYEQYF.

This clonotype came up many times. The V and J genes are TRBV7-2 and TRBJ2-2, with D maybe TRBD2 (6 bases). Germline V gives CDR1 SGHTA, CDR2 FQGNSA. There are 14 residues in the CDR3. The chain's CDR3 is CVSRRGHGTGELFF. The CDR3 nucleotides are TGTGTCTCTAGGCGGGGTCACGGGACCGGGGAGCTGTTTTTT. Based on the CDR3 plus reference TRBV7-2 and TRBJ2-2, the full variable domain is GAGVSQSPSNKVTEKGKDVELRCDPISGHTALYWYRQSLGQGLEFLIYFQGNSAPDKSGLPSDRFSAERTGGSVSTLTIQRTQQEDSAVYLCVSRRGHGTGELFFGEGSRLTVL.